This TCR beta chain was profiled in a study of cytomegalovirus exposure and HLA in healthy donors. Concerning this clone: Its antigen is not known.

Every donor was a healthy person donating bone marrow. The PCR made use of 60 Vbeta and 13 Jbeta primers. Data came from immunoSEQ multiplex PCR; TCRdb stores just in-frame clones and leaves some out. Of 200,000 to 250,000 clones listed, over 80% were seen once; the top ten hold around 5.7%. Study-level points and caveats: Upon later analysis, HLA-associated TCR beta chains proved more clonally expanded than other, equally common chains. Among the CMV-associated chains, a few were confirmed in vitro as specific for CMV antigens. There were several of the most significant clusters that appeared linked to common viral pathogens in a later analysis.

Germline CDR1 is SQVTM and CDR2 is ANQGSEA. This CDR3 has 13 residues. The V end was cut by 8 bases, the J end by 6 bases, with 16 bases between. The sequence was collected from a woman aged 35 to 49 in good health and CMV-seropositive. The gene calls are TRBV29-1 and TRBJ2-2; possibly TRBD1 for D (6 bases). Specimen: PBMCs. CDR3 residues: CSILQGGAGELFF. The CDR3 coding sequence is TGCAGCATACTACAGGGTGGAGCCGGGGAGCTGTTTTTT.